In this sample, the clone carrying this T cell receptor beta chain is medium-sized. As yet, its antigen is unknown. The sample belongs to a study of CD8 T cells in ankylosing spondylitis. The authors made TCR beta libraries by quantitative 5'-RACE with molecular barcodes. Each CDR3 protein gets one entry after TCRdb re-called the 5' RACE reads with MiXCR. Of about 69,000 distinct CDR3 sequences in the sample, about 5% were seen once. Study results and caveats: Some of the motif variants had earlier been found in reactive arthritis patients' fluid and blood.

The CDR3 extends over 15 amino acids. Germline loops: CDR1 WSHSY, CDR2 SAAADI. V was pared by 4 bases and J by 2 bases, with 14 bases between. Sequenced input: blood, either unsorted or a sorted T cell fraction (not recorded which). The sequence was collected from a male donor with ankylosing spondylitis or in good health (not recorded which). The gene calls are TRBV10-2 and TRBJ1-2; perhaps TRBD1 as D (6 bases). Here the CDR3 reads CASSALTGTNYGYTF. The DNA of the CDR3 is TGCGCCAGCAGTGCTCTGACAGGAACAAACTATGGCTACACCTTC.